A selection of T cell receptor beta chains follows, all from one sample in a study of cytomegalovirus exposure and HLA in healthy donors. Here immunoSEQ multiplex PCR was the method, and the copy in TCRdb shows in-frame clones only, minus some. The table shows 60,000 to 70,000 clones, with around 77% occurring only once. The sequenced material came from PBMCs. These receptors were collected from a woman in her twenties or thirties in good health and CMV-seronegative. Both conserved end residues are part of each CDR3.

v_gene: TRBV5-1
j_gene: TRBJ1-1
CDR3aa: CASSLGDTEAFF

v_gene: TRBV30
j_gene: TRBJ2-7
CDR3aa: CAWGTLGEQYF

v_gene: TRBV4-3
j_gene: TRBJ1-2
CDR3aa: CASSQVTDSNYGYTF

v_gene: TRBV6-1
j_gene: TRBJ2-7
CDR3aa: CASEGQGIHEQYF

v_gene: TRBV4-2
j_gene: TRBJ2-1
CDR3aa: CASSQDPGDTGQIEQFF

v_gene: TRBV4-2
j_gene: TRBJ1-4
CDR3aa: CASSQEEGDSAFEKLFF

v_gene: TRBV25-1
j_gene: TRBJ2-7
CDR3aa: CASSLWTSGVNYEQYF

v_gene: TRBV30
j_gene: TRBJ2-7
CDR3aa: CAWSPTLRTGWYF

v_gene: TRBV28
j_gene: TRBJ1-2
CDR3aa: CASSLLDRGGYTF

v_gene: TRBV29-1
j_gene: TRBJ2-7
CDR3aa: CSAKDLAGTTNEQYF

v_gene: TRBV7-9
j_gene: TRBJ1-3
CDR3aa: CASSHVGQGPVPAGNTIYF

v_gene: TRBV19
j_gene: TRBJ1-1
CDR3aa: CASSMGLGGGGAFF

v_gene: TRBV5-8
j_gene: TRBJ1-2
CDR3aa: CASSTEDRPIVYGYTF

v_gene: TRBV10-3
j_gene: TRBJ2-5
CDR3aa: CAIRGNPTKETQYF

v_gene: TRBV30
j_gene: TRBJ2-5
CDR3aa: CAWSDQGETQYF

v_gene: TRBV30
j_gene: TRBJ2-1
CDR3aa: CAWSPRAGGLYNEQFF

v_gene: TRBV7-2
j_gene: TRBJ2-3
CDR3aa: CASYQGGDTQYF

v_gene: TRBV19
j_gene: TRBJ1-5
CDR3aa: CASKGELHQPQHF

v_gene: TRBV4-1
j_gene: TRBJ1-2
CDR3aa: CASSQDRGSYGYTF

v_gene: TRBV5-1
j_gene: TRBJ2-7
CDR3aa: CASSWRGGTYEQYF

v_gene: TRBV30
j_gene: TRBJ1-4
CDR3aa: CAWSSTTGNEKLFF

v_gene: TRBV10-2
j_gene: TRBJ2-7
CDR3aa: CASGKTGTTYEQYF

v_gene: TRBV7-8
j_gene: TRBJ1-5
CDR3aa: CASSLEDRVQPQHF

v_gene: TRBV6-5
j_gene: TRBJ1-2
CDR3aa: CASSTPTDLYGYTF

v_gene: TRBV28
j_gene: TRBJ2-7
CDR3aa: CASSRKGHEQYF

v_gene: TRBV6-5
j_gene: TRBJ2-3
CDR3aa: CASRQGATDTQYF

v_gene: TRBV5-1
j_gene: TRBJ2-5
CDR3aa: CASSFSSVGQETQYF

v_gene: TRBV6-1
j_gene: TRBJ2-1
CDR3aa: CASRDSYNEQFF

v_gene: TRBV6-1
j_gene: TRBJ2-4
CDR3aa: CACTSGGLAKNIQYF

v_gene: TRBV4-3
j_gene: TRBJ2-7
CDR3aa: CASSQDRDRAYEQYF

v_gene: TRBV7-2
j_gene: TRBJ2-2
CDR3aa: CASSGGGGIRTGELFF

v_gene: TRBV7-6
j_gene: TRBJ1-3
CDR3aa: CASSPQTPWRGNTIYF

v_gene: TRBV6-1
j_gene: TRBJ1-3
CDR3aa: CASSGGTGVSGNTIYF

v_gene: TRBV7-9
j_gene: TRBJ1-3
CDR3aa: CASSPGQGITIYF

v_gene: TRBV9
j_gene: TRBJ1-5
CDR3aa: CASNREGNQPQHF

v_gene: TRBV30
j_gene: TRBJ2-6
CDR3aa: CAWSQGSGANVLTF

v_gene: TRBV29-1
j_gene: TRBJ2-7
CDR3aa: CSVATGDTYYEQYF

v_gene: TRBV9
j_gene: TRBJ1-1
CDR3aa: CASSVVSGTEAFF

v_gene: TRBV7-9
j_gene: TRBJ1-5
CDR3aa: CASSLGSGDQPQHF

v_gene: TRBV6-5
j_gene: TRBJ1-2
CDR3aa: CASSFRGTDGYTF

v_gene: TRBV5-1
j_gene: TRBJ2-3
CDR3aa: CASSLGGSPASTDTQYF

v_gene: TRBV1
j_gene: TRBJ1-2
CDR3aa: CTSSQVARPTQDGYTF

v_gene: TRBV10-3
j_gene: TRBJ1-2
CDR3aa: CAISDQPGTGYGYTF

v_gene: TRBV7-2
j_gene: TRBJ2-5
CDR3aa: CASSSGLQETQYF

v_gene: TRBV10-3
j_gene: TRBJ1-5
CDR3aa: CAISEGTGWAPQHF

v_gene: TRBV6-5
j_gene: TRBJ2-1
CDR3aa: CASSSGGANEQFF

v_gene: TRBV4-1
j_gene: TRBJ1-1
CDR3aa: CASSQSLRGPGVNTEAFF

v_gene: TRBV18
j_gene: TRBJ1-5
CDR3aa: CASSQYGQGGQPQHF

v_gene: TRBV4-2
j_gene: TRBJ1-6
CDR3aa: CASSQEPPGDNSPLHF

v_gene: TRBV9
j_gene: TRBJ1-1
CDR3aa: CASSRTGDGAFF

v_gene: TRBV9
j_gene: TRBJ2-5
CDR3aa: CASSVESGGETQYF

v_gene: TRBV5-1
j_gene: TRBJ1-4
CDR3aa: CASSEGPALNEKLFF

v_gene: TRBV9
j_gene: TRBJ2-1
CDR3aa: CASSVGTGPKNEQFF